This T cell receptor beta chain was documented in a study of CD8 T cells in Susac syndrome. Sequencing of TCR beta drew on CD8+ and CD4+ T cells from blood. Control patients had untreated stable or active relapsing-remitting multiple sclerosis by revised McDonald criteria. Roughly 0.45 to 1 ug RNA was reverse transcribed with random hexamers. The method of amplification for TCR beta CDR3 was immunoSEQ multiplex PCR, covering 54 Vbeta and 13 Jbeta. TCRdb independently ran MiXCR on the immunoSEQ multiplex PCR reads; one entry per CDR3 protein. The sample yields approximately 150,000 distinct CDR3 sequences, approximately 93% seen once. The CDR3 has 13 amino acids. CDR1 and CDR2 (germline): SGHDN, FVKESK. The V gene lost 0 bases and the J gene lost 5 bases, with 7 bases spanning the gap.

The sequenced material came from CD4+ T cells from PBMCs. This clonotype originated in a human donor with multiple sclerosis. The chain combines TRBV14 with TRBJ2-5, with D perhaps TRBD2 (5 bases). The CDR3 region is CASSQERGETQYF. The CDR3 nucleotides read TGTGCCAGCAGCCAAGAGAGAGGGGAGACCCAGTACTTC.